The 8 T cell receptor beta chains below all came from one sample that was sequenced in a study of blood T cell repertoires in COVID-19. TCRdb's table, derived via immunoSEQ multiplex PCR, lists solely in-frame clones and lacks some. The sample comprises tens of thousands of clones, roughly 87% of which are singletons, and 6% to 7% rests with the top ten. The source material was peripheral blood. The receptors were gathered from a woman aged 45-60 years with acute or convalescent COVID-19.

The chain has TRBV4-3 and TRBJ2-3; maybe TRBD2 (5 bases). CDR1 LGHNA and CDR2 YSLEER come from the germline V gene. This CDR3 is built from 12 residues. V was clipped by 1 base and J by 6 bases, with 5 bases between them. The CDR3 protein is CASSQAGDTQYF. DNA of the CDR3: TGCGCCAGCAGCCAAGCGGGGGATACGCAGTATTTT.

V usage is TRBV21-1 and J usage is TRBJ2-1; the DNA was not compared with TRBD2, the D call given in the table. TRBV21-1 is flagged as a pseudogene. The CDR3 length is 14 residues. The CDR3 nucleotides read TGTGCCAGCAGCGTGCGGGGGCCCTACAATGAGCAGTTCTTC. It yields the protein CASSVRGPYNEQFF.

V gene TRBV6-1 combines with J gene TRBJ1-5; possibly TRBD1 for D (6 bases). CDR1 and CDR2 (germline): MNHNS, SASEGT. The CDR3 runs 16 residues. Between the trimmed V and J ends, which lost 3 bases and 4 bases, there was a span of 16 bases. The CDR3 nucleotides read TGTGCCAGCAGTGAGGTCGGGGGGCGAGAGAATCAGCCCCAGCATTTT. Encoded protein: CASSEVGGRENQPQHF.

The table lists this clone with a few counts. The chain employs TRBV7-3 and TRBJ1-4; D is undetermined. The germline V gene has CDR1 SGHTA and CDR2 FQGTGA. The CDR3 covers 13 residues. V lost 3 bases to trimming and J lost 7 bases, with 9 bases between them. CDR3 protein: CASSFGPGEKLFF. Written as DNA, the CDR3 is TGTGCCAGCAGCTTCGGTCCTGGTGAAAAACTGTTTTTT.

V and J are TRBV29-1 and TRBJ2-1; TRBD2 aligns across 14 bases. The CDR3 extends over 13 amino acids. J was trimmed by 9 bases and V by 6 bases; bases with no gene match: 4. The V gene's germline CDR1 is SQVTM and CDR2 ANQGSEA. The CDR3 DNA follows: TGCAGCGTGGGGGGACTAGCGGGAGTTGAGCAGTTCTTC. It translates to CSVGGLAGVEQFF.

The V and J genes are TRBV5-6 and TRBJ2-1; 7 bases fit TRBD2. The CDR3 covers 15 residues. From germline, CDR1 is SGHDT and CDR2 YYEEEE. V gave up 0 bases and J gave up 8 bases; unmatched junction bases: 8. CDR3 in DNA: TGTGCCAGCAGCTTGGGGGCGACTAGCATAGATGAGCAGTTCTTC. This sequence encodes CASSLGATSIDEQFF.

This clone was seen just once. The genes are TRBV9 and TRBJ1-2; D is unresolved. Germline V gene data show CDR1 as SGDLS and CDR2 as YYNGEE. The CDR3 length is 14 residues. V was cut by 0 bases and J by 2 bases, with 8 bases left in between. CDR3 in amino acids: CASSVVGQNYGYTF. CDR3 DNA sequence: TGTGCCAGCAGCGTAGTTGGTCAGAACTATGGCTACACCTTC.

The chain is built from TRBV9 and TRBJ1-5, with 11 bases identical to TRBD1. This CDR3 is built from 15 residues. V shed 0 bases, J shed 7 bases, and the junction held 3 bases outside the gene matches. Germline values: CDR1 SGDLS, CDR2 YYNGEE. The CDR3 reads CASSVDGDRGQPQHF. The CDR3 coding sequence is TGTGCCAGCAGCGTAGATGGGGACAGGGGGCAGCCCCAGCATTTT.